Sequencing of this TCR beta chain was carried out in a study of blood T cell repertoires in COVID-19. The overall study: COVID-19 samples from acute and convalescent phases originated in the United States, Italy and Spain. PBMCs, B-cell-depleted T cells, or T cells provided the cDNA or gDNA that made up the material.

Cohort 3 donors counted as recovered after two negative PCRs, clearance, or resolved symptoms. Authors' processing steps: Amplification of reference gene primers was used by the study to estimate nucleated cell counts. The repertoire was sequenced with immunoSEQ multiplex PCR; TCRdb's copy has only in-frame clones and lacks some. V and J calls plus clone size are reproduced from that table; the DNA served to infer D and trimming. Found here are some 340,000 clones, about 87% of them singletons; the top ten hold about 5.7%. Many counts were recorded for this clone. Sequencing input: PBMCs or T cells enriched from blood (not recorded which). This TCR was sampled from a woman in her 30s who had recovered from COVID-19.

For the CDR3, the DNA is TGTGCTAGTGGTTTTCTGGGACAGGGACTAGACGAGCAGTACTTC. Translating it yields CASGFLGQGLDEQYF. The chain couples TRBV12-5 to TRBJ2-7; TRBD1 is a possible D gene (9 bases). Germline values: CDR1 LGHNT, CDR2 FRNRAP. V was clipped by 3 bases and J by 5 bases, with 17 bases between them. The CDR3 contains 15 residues.